This T cell receptor beta chain was captured by sequencing in a study of blood T cells in healthy people across ages. The length of the CDR3 is 14 residues. V gave up 7 bases and J gave up 6 bases, with 18 bases separating them. The germline CDR1 and CDR2 sequences are SGHTA and FQGTGA. This clonotype has just a few counts. Alongside a J-beta primer mix, a sample-barcoded 5' primer served in a second PCR lasting 7 to 11 cycles. TCRdb reanalysed the 5' RACE reads using MiXCR and keeps one entry per CDR3 protein. Here the sample spans around 520,000 distinct CDR3 sequences, 27% being singletons. In addition, the sample was reused for a study of T cells of mothers and their children.

V usage is TRBV7-3 and J usage is TRBJ1-2, with a tentative D call TRBD1 (5 bases). Specimen: blood. The receptor comes from a boy between 2 and 10 years old in good health. The CDR3 coding sequence is TGTGCCAGCACCCCAGGTCCGACAGCTAATGGCTACACCTTC. It yields the protein CASTPGPTANGYTF.